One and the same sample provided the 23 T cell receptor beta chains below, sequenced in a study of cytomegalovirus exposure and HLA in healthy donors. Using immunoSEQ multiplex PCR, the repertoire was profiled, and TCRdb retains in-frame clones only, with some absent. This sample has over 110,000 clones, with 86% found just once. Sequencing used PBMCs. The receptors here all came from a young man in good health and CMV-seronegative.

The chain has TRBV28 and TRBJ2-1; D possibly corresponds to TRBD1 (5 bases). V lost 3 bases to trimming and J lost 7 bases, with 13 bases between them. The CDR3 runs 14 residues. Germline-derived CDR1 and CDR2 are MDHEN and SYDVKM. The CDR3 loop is CASSFGQGGNEQFF. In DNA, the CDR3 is TGTGCCAGCAGTTTCGGGCAGGGTGGGAATGAGCAGTTCTTC.

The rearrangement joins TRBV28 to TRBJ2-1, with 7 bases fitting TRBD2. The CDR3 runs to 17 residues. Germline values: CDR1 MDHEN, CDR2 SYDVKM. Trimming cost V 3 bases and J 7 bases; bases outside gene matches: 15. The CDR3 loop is CASSFGRAGTYKNEQFF. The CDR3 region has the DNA TGTGCCAGCAGTTTTGGGAGGGCGGGAACATATAAGAATGAGCAGTTCTTC.

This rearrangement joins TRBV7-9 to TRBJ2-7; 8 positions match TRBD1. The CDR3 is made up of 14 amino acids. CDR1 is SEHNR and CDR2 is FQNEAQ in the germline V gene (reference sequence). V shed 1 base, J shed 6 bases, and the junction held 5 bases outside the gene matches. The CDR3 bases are TGTGCCAGCAGCTTAGGGACAGGGTGGCTCGAGCAGTACTTC. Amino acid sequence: CASSLGTGWLEQYF.

The CDR3 coding sequence is TGTGCCAGCAGCCAGGCTGCTAGCGGGGGGGAACACACAGATACGCAGTATTTT. Its translation is CASSQAASGGEHTDTQYF. The chain links TRBV4-2 to TRBJ2-3, with 12 nucleotides matching TRBD2. The CDR3 contains 18 residues. Per germline, CDR1 LGHNA and CDR2 YNFKEQ. The ends lost 3 bases at V and 2 bases at J; junction bases unmatched: 9.

CDR3 in amino acids: CASSSKLGGRNQPQHF. The CDR3 region has the DNA TGTGCCAGCAGCTCGAAGCTAGGGGGCCGCAATCAGCCCCAGCATTTT. The V call is TRBV7-9, the J call TRBJ1-5; 7 bases are shared with TRBD1. This CDR3 has 16 amino acids. With V trimmed by 4 bases and J by 2 bases, 8 bases remained unmatched. Germline CDR1 and CDR2: SEHNR and FQNEAQ (reference sequence).

CDR3 bases: TGCGCCAGCAGCCAAGATGACAGCTACAATGAGCAGTTCTTC. It encodes CASSQDDSYNEQFF. This chain connects TRBV4-3 to TRBJ2-1, with D perhaps TRBD1 (5 bases). V lost 0 bases to trimming and J lost 3 bases, with 6 bases between them. Germline assignment: CDR1 LGHNA and CDR2 YSLEER. This CDR3 has 14 residues.

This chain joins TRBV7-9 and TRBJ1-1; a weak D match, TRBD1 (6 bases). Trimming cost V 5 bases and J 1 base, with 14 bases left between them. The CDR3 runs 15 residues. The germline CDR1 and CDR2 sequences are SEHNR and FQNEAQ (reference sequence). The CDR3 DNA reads TGTGCCAGCAGCCCTCGCGGGGGGGCGAACACTGAAGCTTTCTTT. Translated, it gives CASSPRGGANTEAFF.

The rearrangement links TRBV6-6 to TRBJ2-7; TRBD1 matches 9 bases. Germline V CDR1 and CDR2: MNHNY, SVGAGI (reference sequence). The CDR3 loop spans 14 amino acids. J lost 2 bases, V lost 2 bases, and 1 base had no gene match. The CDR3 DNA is TGTGCCAGCAGTTACGGACAGGGGACCTACGAGCAGTACTTC. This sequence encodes CASSYGQGTYEQYF.

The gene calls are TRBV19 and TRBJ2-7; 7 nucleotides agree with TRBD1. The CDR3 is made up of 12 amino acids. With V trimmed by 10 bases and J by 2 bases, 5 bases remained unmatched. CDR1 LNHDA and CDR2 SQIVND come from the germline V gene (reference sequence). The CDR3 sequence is CATGGQAYEQYF. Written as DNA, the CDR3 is TGTGCCACTGGAGGACAGGCCTACGAGCAGTACTTC.

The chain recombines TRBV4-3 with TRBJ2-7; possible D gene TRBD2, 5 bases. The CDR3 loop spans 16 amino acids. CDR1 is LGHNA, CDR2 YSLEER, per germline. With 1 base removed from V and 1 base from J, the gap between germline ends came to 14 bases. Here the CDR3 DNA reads TGCGCCAGCAGCCAAGTTGCCCGGGAAAGTTCCTACGAGCAGTACTTC. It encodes CASSQVARESSYEQYF.

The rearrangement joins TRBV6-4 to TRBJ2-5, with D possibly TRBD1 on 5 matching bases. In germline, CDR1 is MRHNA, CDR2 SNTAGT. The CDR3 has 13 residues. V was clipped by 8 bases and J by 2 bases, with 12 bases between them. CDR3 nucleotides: TGTGCCAGCCTTCCGACAGTGCAAGAGACCCAGTACTTC. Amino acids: CASLPTVQETQYF.

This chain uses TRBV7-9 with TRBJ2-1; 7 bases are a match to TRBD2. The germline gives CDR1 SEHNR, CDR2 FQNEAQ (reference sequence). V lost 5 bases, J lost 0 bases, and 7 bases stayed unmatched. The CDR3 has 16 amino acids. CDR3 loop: CASSIMGRGSYNEQFF. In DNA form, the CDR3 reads TGTGCCAGCAGCATAATGGGGAGGGGCTCCTACAATGAGCAGTTCTTC.

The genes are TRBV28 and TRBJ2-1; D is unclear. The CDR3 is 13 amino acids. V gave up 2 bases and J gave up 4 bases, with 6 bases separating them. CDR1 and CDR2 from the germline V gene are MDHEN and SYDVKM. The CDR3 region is CASSLPSYNEQFF. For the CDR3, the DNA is TGTGCCAGCAGTTTACCGTCTTACAATGAGCAGTTCTTC.

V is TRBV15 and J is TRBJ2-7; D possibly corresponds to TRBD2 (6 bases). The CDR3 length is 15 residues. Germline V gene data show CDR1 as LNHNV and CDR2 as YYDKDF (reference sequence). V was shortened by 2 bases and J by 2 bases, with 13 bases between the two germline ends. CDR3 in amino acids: CATSRRLEGPYEQYF. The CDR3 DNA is TGTGCCACCAGCAGACGTTTGGAGGGACCCTACGAGCAGTACTTC.

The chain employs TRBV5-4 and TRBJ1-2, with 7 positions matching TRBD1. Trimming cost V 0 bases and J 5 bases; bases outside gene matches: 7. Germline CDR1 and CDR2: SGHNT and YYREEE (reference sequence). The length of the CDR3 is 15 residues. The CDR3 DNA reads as TGTGCCAGCAGCTTGGTCGAGGGGGCGAGGTATGGCTACACCTTC. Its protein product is CASSLVEGARYGYTF.

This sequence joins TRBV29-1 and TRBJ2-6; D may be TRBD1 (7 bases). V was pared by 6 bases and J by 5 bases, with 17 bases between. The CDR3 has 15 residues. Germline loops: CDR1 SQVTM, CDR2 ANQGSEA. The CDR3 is CSVGRGAGRANVLTF. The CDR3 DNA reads TGCAGCGTCGGCAGGGGGGCCGGCCGGGCCAACGTCCTGACTTTC. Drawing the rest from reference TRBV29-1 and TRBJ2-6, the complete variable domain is SAVISQKPSRDICQRGTSLTIQCQVDSQVTMMFWYRQQPGQSLTLIATANQGSEATYESGFVIDKFPISRPNLTFSTLTVSNMSPEDSSIYLCSVGRGAGRANVLTFGAGSRLTVL.

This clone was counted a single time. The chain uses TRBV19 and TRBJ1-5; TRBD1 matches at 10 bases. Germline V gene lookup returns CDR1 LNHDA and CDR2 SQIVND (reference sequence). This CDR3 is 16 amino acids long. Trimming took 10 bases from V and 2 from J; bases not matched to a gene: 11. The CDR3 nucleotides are TGTGCCACCCAGAACCGGGACAGGGGTGGCAATCAGCCCCAGCATTTT. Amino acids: CATQNRDRGGNQPQHF.

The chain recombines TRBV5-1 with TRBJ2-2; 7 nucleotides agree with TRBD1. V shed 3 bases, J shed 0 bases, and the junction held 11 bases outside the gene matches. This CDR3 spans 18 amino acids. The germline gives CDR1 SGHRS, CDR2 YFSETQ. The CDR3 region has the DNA TGCGCCAGCAGCTCGAGCCCCCTTGGGACAGCGAACACCGGGGAGCTGTTTTTT. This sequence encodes CASSSSPLGTANTGELFF.

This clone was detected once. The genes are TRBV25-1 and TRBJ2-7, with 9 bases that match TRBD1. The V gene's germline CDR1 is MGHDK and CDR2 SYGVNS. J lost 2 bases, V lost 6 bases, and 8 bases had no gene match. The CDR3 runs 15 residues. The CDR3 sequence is CASSRPGQGTYEQYF. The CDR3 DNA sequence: TGTGCCAGCAGCCGACCGGGACAGGGCACCTACGAGCAGTACTTC.

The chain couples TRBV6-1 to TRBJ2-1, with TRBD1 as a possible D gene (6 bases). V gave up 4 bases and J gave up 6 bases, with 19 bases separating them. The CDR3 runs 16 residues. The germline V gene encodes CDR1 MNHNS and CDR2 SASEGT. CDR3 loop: CASSGYRESRVNEQFF. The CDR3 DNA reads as TGTGCCAGCAGTGGTTACAGGGAGAGTAGGGTCAATGAGCAGTTCTTC.

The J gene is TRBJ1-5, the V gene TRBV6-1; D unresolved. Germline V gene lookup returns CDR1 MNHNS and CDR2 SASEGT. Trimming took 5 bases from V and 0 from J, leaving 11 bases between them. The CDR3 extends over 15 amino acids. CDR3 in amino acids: CASSRSGNSNQPQHF. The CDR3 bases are TGTGCCAGCAGTCGGTCGGGGAATAGCAATCAGCCCCAGCATTTT.

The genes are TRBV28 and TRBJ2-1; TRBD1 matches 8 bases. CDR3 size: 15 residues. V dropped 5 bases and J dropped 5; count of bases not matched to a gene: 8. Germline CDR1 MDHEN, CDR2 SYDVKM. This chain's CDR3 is CASSPGQGVHNEQFF. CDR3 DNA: TGTGCCAGCAGTCCCGGACAGGGAGTCCACAATGAGCAGTTCTTC. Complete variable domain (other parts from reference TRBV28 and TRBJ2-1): DVKVTQSSRYLVKRTGEKVFLECVQDMDHENMFWYRQDPGLGLRLIYFSYDVKMKEKGDIPEGYSVSREKKERFSLILESASTNQTSMYLCASSPGQGVHNEQFFGPGTRLTVL.

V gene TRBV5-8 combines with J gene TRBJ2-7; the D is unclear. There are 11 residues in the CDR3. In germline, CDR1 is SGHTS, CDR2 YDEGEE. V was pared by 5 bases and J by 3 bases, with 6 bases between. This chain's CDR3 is CASRRNYEQYF. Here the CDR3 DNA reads TGTGCCAGCAGGAGGAACTACGAGCAGTACTTC.